This record covers a single TCR beta chain. Its antigen remains unidentified. The data are from a study of T cell repertoires in cytomegalovirus infection. At the level of the study: Selected CMV epitopes included recently identified HLA-C-restricted ones as well as well-studied HLA-B-restricted ones. In public TCR beta signatures, there were indications of both CMV infection and matching HLA type. Points from the study as a whole: Cumulative public TCR beta family frequency identified CMV carriers with the relevant HLA.

The germline gives CDR1 MNHNS, CDR2 SASEGT. The CDR3 is 15 amino acids. V was shortened by 3 bases and J by 4 bases, with 12 bases between the two germline ends. TCRdb reprocessed the reads via MiXCR and lists one record per CDR3 protein. The sample contains roughly 700,000 distinct CDR3 sequences, about 33% of which appear only once. The sequenced sample was cultured PBMCs, obtained from culture after CMV antigen stimulation. This receptor was identified in a human donor in good health (CMV status not recorded). Some clones in this sample may be carry-over from other donors' samples. The V call is TRBV6-1, the J call TRBJ2-2; D is uncertain. CDR3 residues: CASSDLGIGTGELFF. The CDR3, as DNA: TGTGCCAGCAGTGATCTAGGGATTGGCACCGGGGAGCTGTTTTTT.